Reported below is one T cell receptor (beta chain). What it binds is unknown. A junction boundary mismatches the germline segment, possibly from a read error. Germline CDR1 and CDR2: LNHNV and YYDKDF (reference sequence). The CDR3 runs to 15 residues. TCRdb re-called the 5' RACE reads through MiXCR, storing one row per CDR3 protein. Of some 290,000 distinct CDR3 sequences listed, around 18% are singletons. This sample was taken from a study of CD8 T cells in ankylosing spondylitis. General study findings and limits: Disease-linked clones were CD8+ and relatively rare in peripheral blood. A motif in TCR beta, a set of fewer than ten highly homologous variants, appeared characteristic of ankylosing spondylitis blood.

The chain recombines TRBV15 with TRBJ2-3; TRBD1 agrees at 10 bases. Material for sequencing was blood, either unsorted or a sorted T cell fraction (not recorded which). The clonotype comes from a male donor with ankylosing spondylitis or in good health (not recorded which). The CDR3 DNA follows: TGTGTCACCAGCCGCGGGACAGGGGCCACAGATACGCAGTATTTT. Its translation is CVTSRGTGATDTQYF.